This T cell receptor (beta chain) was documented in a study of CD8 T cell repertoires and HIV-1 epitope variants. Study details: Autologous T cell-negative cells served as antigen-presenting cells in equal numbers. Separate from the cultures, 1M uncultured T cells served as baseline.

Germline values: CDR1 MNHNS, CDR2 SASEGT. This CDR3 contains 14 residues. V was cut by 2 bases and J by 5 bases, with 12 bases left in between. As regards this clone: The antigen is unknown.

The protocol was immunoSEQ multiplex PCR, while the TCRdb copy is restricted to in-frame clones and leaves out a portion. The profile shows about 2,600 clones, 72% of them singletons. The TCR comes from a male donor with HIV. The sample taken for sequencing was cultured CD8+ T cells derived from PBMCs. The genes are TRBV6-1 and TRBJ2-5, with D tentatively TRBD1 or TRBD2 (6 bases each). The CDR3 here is CASSEWGAGETQYF. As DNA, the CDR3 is TGTGCCAGCAGTGAATGGGGGGCCGGGGAGACCCAGTACTTC.